This entry concerns a single T cell receptor beta chain. Its antigen has not been determined. Within one base of it there is no much larger clone, and no base qualities were kept. The sample's time point, from its label and the paper: cycle 1 day 1 (C1D1), immediately before nivolumab initiation. Relapse after autologous stem cell transplantation had occurred in all trial patients, and cohorts A, B and C were distinguished by prior brentuximab vedotin exposure. The trial cohort was composed of approximately 56 patients with relapsed/refractory classical Hodgkin lymphoma, for whom complete response, partial response or progressive disease was recorded as best overall response. Trial patients were treated with single-agent nivolumab in the multi-cohort phase II CheckMate 205 trial. An independent review committee assessed best overall response by applying the 2007 International Working Group response criteria. Trial PBMCs were collected immediately before nivolumab initiation (C1D1) and during therapy at cycle 2 day 1 and cycle 4 day 1. Peripheral blood was collected in 8 mL Vacutainer Cell Preparation Tubes, from which PBMCs were isolated by centrifugation and then cryopreserved.

The Qiagen DNeasy kit was used to extract genomic DNA both from unsorted PBMCs and from the negatively selected CD4+ and CD8+ fractions. Using primers that anneal to V and J segments, immunoSEQ multiplex PCR amplified the TCR beta CDR3 regions. A synthetic immune receptor repertoire was used to minimize amplification bias, and any residual bias was removed computationally once sequencing was done. Concerning the study's data processing: Repertoire diversity was quantified as the Shannon entropy index using custom Python scripts. The unsorted, CD4+ and CD8+ repertoires were each analyzed separately, with the exception of combined analyses, where CD4+ and CD8+ sequences were merged in silico. Clonal expansion was defined as at least a 2-fold frequency increase after treatment relative to C1D1, with a pseudocount of 0.5 for undetected baseline clones. Singleton clones were defined as clones with 0 or 1 copy at C1D1, and non-singleton clones were defined as clones with 2 or more copies. By matching protein sequences in sorted samples from the same patient, clones expanded in unsorted samples were annotated as CD4+, CD8+ or unknown. Wilcoxon tests on paired samples were used to test diversity changes from C1D1 to C4D1. In TCRdb, the immuneACCESS table is reduced to in-frame sequences with V and J assigned. These tables do not hold every clone; where another copy was compared, an unresolved V gene accounts for under half, and the others remain unexplained. V, J and clone size are those of that table, while D and trimming were read from the DNA. The sample includes approximately 100,000 clones, with roughly 92% observed a single time. 2.8% of the sample is taken by the ten largest.

Trimmed from V: 1 base; trimmed from J: 4 bases; junction bases lacking a gene match: 7. Reading the germline V gene gives CDR1 SGDLS and CDR2 YYNGEE. There are 16 amino acids in the CDR3, from cysteine to phenylalanine inclusive. Only the CDR3 part of the read is kept: 48 bases, read in frame from the first base. The data originate from a study of PD-1 blockade in classical Hodgkin lymphoma (TCRdb year 2020). Notes on the research overall: Nivolumab dosing was 3 mg/kg intravenously every 2 weeks, continuing until either disease progression or unacceptable toxicity. The study used TCR beta sequencing and CyTOF to define a peripheral blood immune signature of response to PD-1 blockade in classical Hodgkin lymphoma. What the research found in general, with its limitations: CD4+ but not CD8+ TCR diversity rose significantly by C4D1 (p=0.0027 vs p=0.16), most apparent in complete responders (p=0.02). Newly diagnosed patients were reported to have lower baseline TCR diversity than healthy donors, and relapsed/refractory patients were reported to have lower baseline TCR diversity still. Among trial patients, those achieving complete response had baseline diversity similar to that of newly diagnosed patients, while diversity was significantly lower in partial responders and progressors. Diversity was lower in patients who began nivolumab less than 1 year after ASCT, so these patients were left out of later analyses to avoid confounding by immune reconstitution. The study covered only a single clinical trial cohort, and the causes of the repertoire differences, possibly disease activity or prior therapy, were still not defined.

The V and J genes are TRBV9 and TRBJ1-1; 10 middle bases align to TRBD1. This receptor was obtained from a human donor with classical Hodgkin lymphoma. The material was peripheral blood mononuclear cells (PBMCs), obtained at baseline. Here is the DNA: TGTGCCAGCAGCGTAAGCCCCCGGACAGGGGGCACTGAAGCTTTCTTT. Translated, this is CASSVSPRTGGTEAFF.